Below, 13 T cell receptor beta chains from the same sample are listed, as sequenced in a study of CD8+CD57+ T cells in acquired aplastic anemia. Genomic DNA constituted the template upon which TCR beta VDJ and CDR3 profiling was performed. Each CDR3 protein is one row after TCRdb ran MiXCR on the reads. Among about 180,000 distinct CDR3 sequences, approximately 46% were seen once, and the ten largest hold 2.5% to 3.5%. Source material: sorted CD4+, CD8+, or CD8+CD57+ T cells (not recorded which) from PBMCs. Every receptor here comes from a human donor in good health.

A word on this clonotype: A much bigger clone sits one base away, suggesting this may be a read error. The CDR3: CAISEAVGIPDTQYF. The CDR3 nucleotides are TGTGCCATCAGTGAAGCTGTGGGCATCCCAGATACGCAGTATTTT. This rearrangement joins TRBV10-3 to TRBJ2-3; D gene unclear. Germline CDR1 and CDR2: ENHRY and SYGVKD. Trimming removed 3 bases from V and 4 bases from J, with 14 bases in between. The CDR3 is 15 residues long.

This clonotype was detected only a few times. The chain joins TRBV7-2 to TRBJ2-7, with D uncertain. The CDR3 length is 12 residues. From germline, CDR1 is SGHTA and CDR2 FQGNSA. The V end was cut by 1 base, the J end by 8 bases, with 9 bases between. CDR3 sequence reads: CASSLVAPQQYF. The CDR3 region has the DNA TGTGCCAGCAGCTTAGTTGCGCCCCAGCAGTACTTC.

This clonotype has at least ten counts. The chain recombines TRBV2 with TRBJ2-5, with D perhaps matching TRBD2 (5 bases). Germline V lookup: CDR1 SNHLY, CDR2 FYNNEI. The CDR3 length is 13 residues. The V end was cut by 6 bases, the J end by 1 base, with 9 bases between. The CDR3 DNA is TGTGCCAGCAGGGGCGGAGGCCAAGAGACCCAGTACTTC. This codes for CASRGGGQETQYF.

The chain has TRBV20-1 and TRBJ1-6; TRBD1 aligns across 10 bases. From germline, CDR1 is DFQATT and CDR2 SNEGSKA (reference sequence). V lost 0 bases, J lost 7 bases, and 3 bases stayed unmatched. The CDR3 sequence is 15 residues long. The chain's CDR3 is CSARDPGQGNSPLHF. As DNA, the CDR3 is TGCAGTGCTAGAGACCCGGGACAGGGGAATTCACCCCTCCACTTT.

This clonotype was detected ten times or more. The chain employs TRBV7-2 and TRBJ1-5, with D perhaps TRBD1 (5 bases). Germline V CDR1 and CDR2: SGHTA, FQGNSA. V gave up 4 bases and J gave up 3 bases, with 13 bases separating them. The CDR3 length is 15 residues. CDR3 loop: CASSSQGTNNQPQHF. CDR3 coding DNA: TGTGCCAGCAGCTCCCAGGGCACTAACAATCAGCCCCAGCATTTT.

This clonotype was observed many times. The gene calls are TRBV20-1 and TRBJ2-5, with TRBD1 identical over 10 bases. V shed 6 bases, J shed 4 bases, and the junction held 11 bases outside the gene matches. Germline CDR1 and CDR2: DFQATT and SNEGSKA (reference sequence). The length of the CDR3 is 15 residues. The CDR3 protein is CSARTTGTGVETQYF. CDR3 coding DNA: TGCAGTGCGCGAACTACCGGGACAGGGGTAGAGACCCAGTACTTC.

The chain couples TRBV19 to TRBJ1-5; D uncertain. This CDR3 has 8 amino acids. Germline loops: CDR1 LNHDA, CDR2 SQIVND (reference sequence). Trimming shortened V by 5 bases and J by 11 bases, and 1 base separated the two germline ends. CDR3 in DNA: TGTGCCAGTAGTTCCCAGCATTTT. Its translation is CASSSQHF.

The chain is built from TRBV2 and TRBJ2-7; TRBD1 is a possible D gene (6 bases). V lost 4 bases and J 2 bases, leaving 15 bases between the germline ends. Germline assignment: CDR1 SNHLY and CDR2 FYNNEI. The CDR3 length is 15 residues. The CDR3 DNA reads TGTGCCAGCAGTGGAGACAGGCCCTTTACCTACGAGCAGTACTTC. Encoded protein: CASSGDRPFTYEQYF.

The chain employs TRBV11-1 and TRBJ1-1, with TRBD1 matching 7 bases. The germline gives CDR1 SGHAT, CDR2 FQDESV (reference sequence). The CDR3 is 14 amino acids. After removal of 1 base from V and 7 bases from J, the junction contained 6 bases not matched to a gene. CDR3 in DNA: TGTGCCAGCAGCTTAGGGGGGACAGTTCGTGAAGCTTTCTTT. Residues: CASSLGGTVREAFF.

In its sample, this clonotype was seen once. DNA for the CDR3: TGTGCCACCCAGGGACTAGCGGCCTACAATGAGCAGTTCTTC. Translating gives CATQGLAAYNEQFF. The chain carries TRBV19 and TRBJ2-1; 11 nucleotides agree with TRBD2. Germline V gene lookup returns CDR1 LNHDA and CDR2 SQIVND (reference sequence). The CDR3 is 14 residues long. V gave up 10 bases and J gave up 2 bases; unmatched junction bases: 4.

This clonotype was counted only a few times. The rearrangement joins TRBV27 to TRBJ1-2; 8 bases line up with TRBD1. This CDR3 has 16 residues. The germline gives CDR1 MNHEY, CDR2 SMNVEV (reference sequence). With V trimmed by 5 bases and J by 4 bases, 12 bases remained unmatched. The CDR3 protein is CASSARPGGVVYGYTF. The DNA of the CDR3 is TGTGCCAGCAGTGCTAGACCAGGGGGCGTTGTCTATGGCTACACCTTC.

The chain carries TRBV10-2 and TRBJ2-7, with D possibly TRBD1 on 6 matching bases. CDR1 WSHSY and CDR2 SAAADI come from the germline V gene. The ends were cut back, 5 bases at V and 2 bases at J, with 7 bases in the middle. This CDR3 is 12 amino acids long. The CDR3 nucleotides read TGCGCCAGCAGTCAGGGGACCTACGAGCAGTACTTC. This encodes CASSQGTYEQYF.

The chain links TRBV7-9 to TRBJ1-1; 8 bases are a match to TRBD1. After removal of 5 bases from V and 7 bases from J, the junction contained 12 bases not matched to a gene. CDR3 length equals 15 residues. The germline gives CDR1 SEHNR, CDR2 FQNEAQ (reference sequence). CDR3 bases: TGTGCCAGCAGCCAGGGGGCGCCTAGTGGTGGTGAAGCTTTCTTT. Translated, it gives CASSQGAPSGGEAFF.